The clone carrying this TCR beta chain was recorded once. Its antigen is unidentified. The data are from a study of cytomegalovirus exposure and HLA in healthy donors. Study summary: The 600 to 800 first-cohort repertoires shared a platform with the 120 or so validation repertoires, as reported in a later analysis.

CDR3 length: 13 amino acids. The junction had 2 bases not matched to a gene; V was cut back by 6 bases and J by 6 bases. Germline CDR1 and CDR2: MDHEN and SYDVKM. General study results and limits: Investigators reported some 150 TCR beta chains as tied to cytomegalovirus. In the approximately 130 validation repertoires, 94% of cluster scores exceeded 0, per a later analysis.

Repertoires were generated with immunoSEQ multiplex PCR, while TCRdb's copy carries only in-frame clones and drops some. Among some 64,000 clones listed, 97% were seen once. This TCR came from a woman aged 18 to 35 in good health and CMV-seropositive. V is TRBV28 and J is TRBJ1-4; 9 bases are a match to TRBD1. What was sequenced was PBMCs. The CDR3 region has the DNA TGTGCCAGCAGGGGGACAGGGCATGAAAAACTGTTTTTT. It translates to CASRGTGHEKLFF. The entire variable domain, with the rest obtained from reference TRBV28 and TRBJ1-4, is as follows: DVKVTQSSRYLVKRTGEKVFLECVQDMDHENMFWYRQDPGLGLRLIYFSYDVKMKEKGDIPEGYSVSREKKERFSLILESASTNQTSMYLCASRGTGHEKLFFGSGTQLSVL.